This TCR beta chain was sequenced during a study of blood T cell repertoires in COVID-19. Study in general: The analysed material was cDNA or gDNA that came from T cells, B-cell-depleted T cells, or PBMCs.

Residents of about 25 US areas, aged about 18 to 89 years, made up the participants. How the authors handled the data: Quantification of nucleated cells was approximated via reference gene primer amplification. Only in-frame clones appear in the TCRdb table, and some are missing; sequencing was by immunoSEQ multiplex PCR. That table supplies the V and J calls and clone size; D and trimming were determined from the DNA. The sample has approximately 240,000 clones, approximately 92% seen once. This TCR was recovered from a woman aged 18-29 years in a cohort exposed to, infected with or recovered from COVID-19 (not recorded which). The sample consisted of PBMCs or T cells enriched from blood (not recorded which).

CDR3 in amino acids: CASSQDRGPSRAFF. CDR3 coding DNA: TGTGCCAGCAGCCAAGACAGGGGGCCGTCGCGGGCTTTCTTT. The chain employs TRBV3-1 (or the pseudogene TRBV3-2) and TRBJ1-1, with 8 positions matching TRBD1. Germline V gene lookup returns CDR1 LGHDT and CDR2 YNNKEL (reference sequence). Trimming removed 0 bases from V and 11 bases from J; junction bases left unmatched: 8. This CDR3 has 14 amino acids.